The sequence of this T cell receptor beta chain was determined in a study of T cells in Graves' hyperthyroidism and ophthalmopathy. General study results and limits: Blood also carried most thyroid clonotypes expanded above 0.001. Ophthalmopathy was predicted by the model a median of roughly 6.6 months ahead of onset.

Clinicians diagnosed patients from clinical symptoms, serum thyroxine and TRAb, thyroid ultrasound and orbital computed tomography. This clonotype was seen at least ten times. Antigen: not known. Template material for amplifying TCR beta CDR3 regions consisted of RNA transcripts. TCR CDR3 regions were first amplified by RT-PCR with HTBI primers. In TCRdb, the multiplex PCR reads were re-called with MiXCR into one record per CDR3 protein. The sample lists 600,000 to 700,000 distinct CDR3 sequences, around 15% occurring once. There are 14 residues in the CDR3. Deletions cut 4 bases from V and 4 bases from J, with 15 bases between. In germline, CDR1 is SGHRS, CDR2 YFSETQ.

This receptor was identified in a woman aged 40 to 50 with Graves' ophthalmopathy. Sequencing was done on a sample of blood. V is TRBV5-1 and J is TRBJ2-7; tentatively, D is TRBD1 or TRBD2 (5 bases each). DNA of the CDR3: TGCGCCAGCAGCCCTTGGGACCCTGCTTACGAGCAGTACTTC. Protein product: CASSPWDPAYEQYF.